The rows below give T cell receptor beta chains drawn from one sample of a study of CD4 T cells in relation to SARS-CoV-2 and coronaviruses. Antigens for these TCRs are unknown. The protocol was immunoSEQ multiplex PCR, while the TCRdb copy is restricted to in-frame clones and leaves out a portion. The repertoire holds tens of thousands of clones, with roughly 76% as singletons. Sequenced material: CD4+ T cells from PBMCs, cultured in vitro. All receptors come from a human donor in good health. Each CDR3 is given with its conserved first and last residue. D genes are given only for firm matches.

J | V | D | CDR3
TRBJ2-1 | TRBV4-3 | . | CASSQDPNPTDEQFF
TRBJ2-7 | TRBV14 | TRBD1 | CASSGQEYEQYF
TRBJ1-1 | TRBV7-9 | TRBD1 | CASSLERTGNTEAFF
TRBJ2-4 | TRBV5-6 | TRBD1 | CASSPGPGTGFGAKNIQYF
TRBJ2-6 | TRBV7-2 | . | CASSLVVRSSGANVLTF
TRBJ1-6 | TRBV19 | . | CASSLLGGNSPLHF
TRBJ1-5 | TRBV5-1 | . | CASSLGDTSYSNQPQHF
TRBJ2-2 | TRBV2 | TRBD2 | CASRGLAGTGELFF
TRBJ2-5 | TRBV7-5 | . | CARSARGETQYF
TRBJ2-3 | TRBV5-1 | . | CASSPTSTDTQYF
TRBJ2-1 | TRBV7-2 | . | CASSSPGVNEQFF
TRBJ2-3 | TRBV7-2 | TRBD2 | CASSPGLAGGPTSTDTQYF
TRBJ1-2 | TRBV6-2/TRBV6-3 | . | CASSYSAPPGGYTF
TRBJ2-7 | TRBV6-5 | . | CASTVGSSYEQYF
TRBJ1-5 | TRBV7-7 | TRBD1 | CASSHRDREKPQHF
TRBJ2-3 | TRBV12-5 | TRBD2 | CASGLVPGLAVIKSSPDTQYF
TRBJ1-1 | TRBV2 | . | CASSVYAEAFF
TRBJ2-6 | TRBV7-6 | . | CAGGASGANVLTF
TRBJ2-2 | TRBV5-1 | TRBD2 | CASSPLGLVGTGELFF
TRBJ1-5 | TRBV4-1 | . | CASSQRSGQPQHF
TRBJ2-5 | TRBV10-2 | TRBD2 | CASRTGTSGRRVGETQYF
TRBJ2-3 | TRBV18 | . | CASSPQNTDTQYF
TRBJ2-1 | TRBV5-6 | TRBD1 | CASSIEGQVSYNEQFF
TRBJ1-1 | TRBV9 | . | CASSVENGGTEAFF
TRBJ2-1 | TRBV6-5 | TRBD2 | CASRRLAGVNNEQFF
TRBJ1-1 | TRBV6-1 | . | CASSEAGRRRLGITEAFF
TRBJ1-2 | TRBV3-1/TRBV3-2 | . | CASSQDWTTDYGYTF
TRBJ1-3 | TRBV7-2 | . | CASSPQGQAANTIYF
TRBJ1-1 | TRBV29-1 | . | CSVEDWGRFSVQGRMTEAFF
TRBJ1-5 | TRBV28 | . | CASSLPGGPNQPQHF
TRBJ2-1 | TRBV3-1/TRBV3-2 | TRBD1 | CASSHQDRVVYNEQFF
TRBJ2-3 | TRBV18 | . | CASSQGTPSTDTQYF
TRBJ2-7 | TRBV29-1 | . | CSVEKGWVDGRYEQYF
TRBJ2-1 | TRBV16 | . | CASSPPGDEQFF
TRBJ2-1 | TRBV9 | . | CASAGGETYNEQFF
TRBJ1-2 | TRBV9 | . | CASSVDPTFGYGYTF
TRBJ1-6 | TRBV5-5 | TRBD1 | CASSGDRQNSPLHF
TRBJ1-1 | TRBV6-5 | . | CASSLEQGFTTEAFF
TRBJ1-5 | TRBV2 | TRBD1 | CASAGTGISNQPQHF
TRBJ1-2 | TRBV14 | . | CASSPRTRDHGYTF
TRBJ1-1 | TRBV29-1 | TRBD1 | CSGSLTGANTEAFF